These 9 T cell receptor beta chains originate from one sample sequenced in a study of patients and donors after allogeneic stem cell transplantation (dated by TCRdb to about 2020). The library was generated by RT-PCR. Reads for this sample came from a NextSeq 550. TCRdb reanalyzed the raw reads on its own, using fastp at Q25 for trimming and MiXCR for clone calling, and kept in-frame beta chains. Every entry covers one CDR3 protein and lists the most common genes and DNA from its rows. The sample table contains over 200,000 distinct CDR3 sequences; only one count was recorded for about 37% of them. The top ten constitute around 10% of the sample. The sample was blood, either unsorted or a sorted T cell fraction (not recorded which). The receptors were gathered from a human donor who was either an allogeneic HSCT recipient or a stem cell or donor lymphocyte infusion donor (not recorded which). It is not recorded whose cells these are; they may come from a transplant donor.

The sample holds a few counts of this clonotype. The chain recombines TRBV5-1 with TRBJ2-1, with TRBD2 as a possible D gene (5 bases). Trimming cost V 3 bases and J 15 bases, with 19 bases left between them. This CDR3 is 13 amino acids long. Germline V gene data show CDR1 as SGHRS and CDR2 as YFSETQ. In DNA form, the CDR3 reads TGCGCCAGCAGCTCGGTGTCCCCCGGGAACTGGTTCTTC. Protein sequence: CASSSVSPGNWFF.

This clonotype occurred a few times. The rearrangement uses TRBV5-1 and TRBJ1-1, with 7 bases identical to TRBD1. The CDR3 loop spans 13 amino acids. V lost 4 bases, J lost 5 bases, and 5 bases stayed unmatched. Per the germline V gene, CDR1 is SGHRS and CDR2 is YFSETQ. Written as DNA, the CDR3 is TGCGCCAGCAGCGCTTCGACAGGGACTGAAGCTTTCTTT. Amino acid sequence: CASSASTGTEAFF.

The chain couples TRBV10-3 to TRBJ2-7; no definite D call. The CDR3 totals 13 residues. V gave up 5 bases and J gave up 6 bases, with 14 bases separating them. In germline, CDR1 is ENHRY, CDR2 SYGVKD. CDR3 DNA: TGTGCCATCAGTCCCGCAAAGGGTGCCGAGCAGTACTTC. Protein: CAISPAKGAEQYF.

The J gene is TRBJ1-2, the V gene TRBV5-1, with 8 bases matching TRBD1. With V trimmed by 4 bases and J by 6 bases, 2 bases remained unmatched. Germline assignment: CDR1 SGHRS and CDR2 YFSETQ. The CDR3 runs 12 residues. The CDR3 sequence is CASSTDRDGYTF. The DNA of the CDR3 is TGCGCCAGCAGCACGGACAGGGATGGCTACACCTTC.

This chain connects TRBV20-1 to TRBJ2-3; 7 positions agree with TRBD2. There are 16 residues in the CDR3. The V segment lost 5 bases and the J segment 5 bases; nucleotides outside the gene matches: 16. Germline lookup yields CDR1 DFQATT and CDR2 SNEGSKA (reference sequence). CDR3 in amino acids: CSARIESGATRDTQYF. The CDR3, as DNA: TGCAGTGCTCGGATTGAAAGCGGGGCAACAAGAGATACGCAGTATTTT.

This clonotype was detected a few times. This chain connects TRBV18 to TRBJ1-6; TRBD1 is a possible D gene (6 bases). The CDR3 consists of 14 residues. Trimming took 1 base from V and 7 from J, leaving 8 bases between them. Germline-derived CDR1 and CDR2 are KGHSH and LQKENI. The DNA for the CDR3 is TGTGCCAGCTCACCACGGACAGAAAATTCACCCCTCCACTTT. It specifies CASSPRTENSPLHF.

This chain's CDR3 is CASSPQVLSYNEQFF. CDR3 coding DNA: TGTGCCAGCAGCCCCCAGGTCCTCTCCTACAATGAGCAGTTCTTC. This rearrangement joins TRBV4-2 to TRBJ2-1; D not resolved. This CDR3 spans 15 amino acids. V gave up 4 bases and J gave up 0 bases, with 10 bases separating them. CDR1 and CDR2 from the germline V gene are LGHNA and YNFKEQ.

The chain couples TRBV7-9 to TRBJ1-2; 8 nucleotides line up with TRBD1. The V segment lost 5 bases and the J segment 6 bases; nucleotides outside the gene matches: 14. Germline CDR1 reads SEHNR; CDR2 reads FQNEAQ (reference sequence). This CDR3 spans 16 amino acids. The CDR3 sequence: CASSRGQGARRDGYTF. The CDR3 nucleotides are TGTGCCAGCAGCCGCGGACAGGGAGCGCGTCGGGATGGCTACACCTTC.

The CDR3 region is CAISEGRERRGYTF. As DNA, the CDR3 is TGTGCCATCAGTGAGGGCAGGGAGCGTCGGGGCTACACCTTC. This rearrangement joins TRBV10-3 to TRBJ1-2; D is possibly TRBD1 (5 bases). This CDR3 is built from 14 residues. Trimming took 2 bases from V and 8 from J, leaving 15 bases between them. CDR1 and CDR2 (germline): ENHRY, SYGVKD.